Below are 10 T cell receptor beta chains sequenced from a single sample in a study of vaccination effects on CD4 cells after COVID-19. This table comes from immunoSEQ multiplex PCR, and its TCRdb copy is limited to in-frame clones, with some not included. Found here are about 64,000 clones, 70% to 85% of them singletons; the top ten hold 20% to 25%. Scientists isolated CD4+ T cells after an approximately 9-day culture period ended. These receptors are not linked to any known antigen. This specimen consisted of CD4+ T cells from PBMCs cultured without peptide, obtained before COVID-19 vaccination. The receptor set was obtained from a human donor who had a prior SARS-CoV-2 infection.

V and J are TRBV9 and TRBJ2-5; D unresolved. Per the germline V gene, CDR1 is SGDLS and CDR2 is YYNGEE. The CDR3 covers 15 residues. The V end was cut by 0 bases, the J end by 5 bases, with 14 bases between. The CDR3 is CASSVVPGPGETQYF. Written as DNA, the CDR3 is TGTGCCAGCAGCGTAGTACCCGGACCTGGGGAGACCCAGTACTTC.

This clone has just a few counts. The V call is TRBV5-4, the J call TRBJ2-3, with unresolved D. The CDR3 runs to 13 residues. V dropped 10 bases and J dropped 4 bases, with 16 bases sitting between them. Germline V gene lookup returns CDR1 SGHNT and CDR2 YYREEE (reference sequence). The DNA for the CDR3 is TGTGCCCTAAAAGCCGAAGCCTCAGATACGCAGTATTTT. This sequence encodes CALKAEASDTQYF.

This sequence joins TRBV6-5 and TRBJ2-7, with 7 bases identical to TRBD1. Germline V CDR1 and CDR2: MNHEY, SVGAGI. Unmatched junction bases numbered 10, after V lost 6 bases and J lost 2 bases. CDR3 length equals 15 residues. This CDR3 reads CASSRDRDPTYEQYF. As DNA, the CDR3 is TGTGCCAGCAGCCGCGACAGGGACCCAACCTACGAGCAGTACTTC.

The chain carries TRBV4-2 and TRBJ2-1, with D perhaps TRBD2 (6 bases). The CDR3 is 18 amino acids. Deletions cut 5 bases from V and 1 base from J, with 21 bases between. Per germline, CDR1 LGHNA and CDR2 YNFKEQ. CDR3 DNA: TGTGCCAGCAGCGGGTGGGGGGACGGGGAGCGATCCTACAATGAGCAGTTCTTC. Translated: CASSGWGDGERSYNEQFF.

CDR3 sequence: CASSLAGRGKYEQYF. The CDR3 coding sequence is TGTGCCAGCAGCTTGGCGGGCAGGGGCAAGTACGAGCAGTACTTC. The rearrangement uses TRBV5-4 and TRBJ2-7, with D tentatively TRBD1 (6 bases). In germline, CDR1 is SGHNT, CDR2 YYREEE (reference sequence). This CDR3 is built from 15 residues. The V end lost 0 bases, the J end lost 4 bases, and 14 bases lay between the germline ends.

The rearrangement joins TRBV5-1 to TRBJ2-1, with TRBD2 identical over 8 bases. With 0 bases clipped from V and 6 bases from J, the junction kept 8 bases outside the gene matches. The CDR3 runs 16 residues. Germline V CDR1 and CDR2: SGHRS, YFSETQ. CDR3 sequence (DNA): TGCGCCAGCAGCTTGGCGTTAGCGGGGAACAGCAATGAGCAGTTCTTC. Translation: CASSLALAGNSNEQFF.

This clone was detected only a few times. The gene calls are TRBV6-5 and TRBJ1-5; D unclear. V was cut by 6 bases and J by 3 bases, with 15 bases left in between. Germline assignment: CDR1 MNHEY and CDR2 SVGAGI. The CDR3 sequence is 15 residues long. CDR3 nucleotides: TGTGCCAGCAGCCTAACGACACTTATCAATCAGCCCCAGCATTTT. It is translated as CASSLTTLINQPQHF.

The rearrangement joins TRBV11-3 to TRBJ2-6; possibly TRBD1 or TRBD2 for D (5 bases each). The V and J ends lost 0 bases and 1 base respectively, with 16 bases between them. From germline, CDR1 is SGHNT and CDR2 YENEEA. The CDR3 contains 19 residues. CDR3 protein: CASSLDGTRSGSGANVLTF. CDR3 in DNA: TGTGCCAGCAGCTTAGATGGGACGCGGTCAGGATCTGGGGCCAACGTCCTGACTTTC.

V gene TRBV9 combines with J gene TRBJ2-1; 11 nucleotides line up with TRBD2. Per the germline V gene, CDR1 is SGDLS and CDR2 is YYNGEE. This CDR3 has 17 amino acids. V lost 0 bases, J lost 9 bases, and 11 bases stayed unmatched. The CDR3 DNA reads as TGTGCCAGCAGCGTAGTGCCCGGACTAGCGGGTGGAGTTGAGCAGTTCTTC. Translation: CASSVVPGLAGGVEQFF.

This CDR3 reads CASSLQAGADTQYF. CDR3 bases: TGTGCCAGCAGCCTTCAAGCGGGAGCAGATACGCAGTATTTT. The chain recombines TRBV7-3 with TRBJ2-3, with 8 bases identical to TRBD2. The germline V gene has CDR1 SGHTA and CDR2 FQGTGA. V lost 5 bases and J lost 4; bases outside the gene matches: 5. The length of the CDR3 is 14 residues.